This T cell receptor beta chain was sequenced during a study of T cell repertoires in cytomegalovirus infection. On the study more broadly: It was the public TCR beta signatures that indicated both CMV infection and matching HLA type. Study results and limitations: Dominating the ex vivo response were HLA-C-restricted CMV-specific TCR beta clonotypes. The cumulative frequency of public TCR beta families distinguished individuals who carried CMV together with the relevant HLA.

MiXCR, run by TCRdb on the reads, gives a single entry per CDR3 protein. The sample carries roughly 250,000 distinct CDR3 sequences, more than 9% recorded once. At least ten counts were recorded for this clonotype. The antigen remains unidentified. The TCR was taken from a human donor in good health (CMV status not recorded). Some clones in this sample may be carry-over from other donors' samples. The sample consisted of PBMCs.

The CDR3 loop is CASSFLGGADYGYTF. In nucleotides, the CDR3 is TGTGCCAGCAGCTTCCTTGGGGGGGCTGACTATGGCTACACCTTC. The chain uses TRBV7-2 and TRBJ1-2; D is possibly TRBD1 (6 bases). Trimming left V 3 bases short and J 3 bases short, with 14 bases between. CDR1 SGHTA and CDR2 FQGNSA come from the germline V gene. The CDR3 consists of 15 residues.